This is a list of T cell receptor beta chains from one sample in a study of human T cells and chemical hapten exposure. Using its own MiXCR run on the RACE reads, TCRdb lists one record per CDR3 protein. The sample contains some 57,000 distinct CDR3 sequences, more than 9% of which appear only once. The specimen comprised whole blood, sampled in connection with sensitization to the hapten diphenylcyclopropenone (DPC). All receptors derive from a woman under 40 with alopecia areata. Some clones in this sample may be carry-over from other donors' samples. Both conserved end residues are part of each CDR3. Each record gives: V gene, J gene, D gene, clone size, CDR3 DNA, CDR3 protein. D genes are given only for firm matches. Clone size, where shown, is once, few, many, or a class for clones that have expanded.

v_gene: TRBV12-3/TRBV12-4
j_gene: TRBJ1-2
d_gene: TRBD1
abundance: few
CDR3nt: TGTGCCAGCAGCCCTTCCGGACAGGGGTATAACTATGGCTACACCTTC
CDR3aa: CASSPSGQGYNYGYTF

v_gene: TRBV7-9
j_gene: TRBJ1-1
d_gene: NA
abundance: NA
CDR3nt: TGTGCCAGCAGCTTGTTAGCAACCTCCCTAGCAGCTTTCTTT
CDR3aa: CASSLLATSLAAFF

v_gene: TRBV6-2/TRBV6-3
j_gene: TRBJ2-7
d_gene: TRBD2
abundance: many
CDR3nt: TGTGCCAGCACCGACCCGACTAGCGGATACCCCTACGAGCAGTACTTC
CDR3aa: CASTDPTSGYPYEQYF

v_gene: TRBV20-1
j_gene: TRBJ1-4
d_gene: NA
abundance: few
CDR3nt: TGCAGTGCTCGGGGACCCTGGGGTGAAAAACTGTTTTTT
CDR3aa: CSARGPWGEKLFF

v_gene: TRBV4-3
j_gene: TRBJ1-1
d_gene: NA
abundance: many
CDR3nt: TGCGCCAGCAGCCAAGGCCTTCACACTGAAGCTTTCTTT
CDR3aa: CASSQGLHTEAFF

v_gene: TRBV28
j_gene: TRBJ1-5
d_gene: TRBD1
abundance: many
CDR3nt: TGTGCCAGCAGTTCTCTAAGCCGGACAGGGGGCAATCAGCCCCAGCATTTT
CDR3aa: CASSSLSRTGGNQPQHF

v_gene: TRBV4-2
j_gene: TRBJ2-2
d_gene: TRBD2
abundance: few
CDR3nt: TGTGCCAGCAGCCTCCAAATGGGGACTAGCGGGGGGGAGAGCACCGGGGAGCTGTTTTTT
CDR3aa: CASSLQMGTSGGESTGELFF

v_gene: TRBV6-1
j_gene: TRBJ1-2
d_gene: TRBD1
abundance: NA
CDR3nt: TGTGCCAGCAACCCCTGGGGACAGGGGGATGGCTACACCTTC
CDR3aa: CASNPWGQGDGYTF

v_gene: TRBV12-3/TRBV12-4
j_gene: TRBJ1-5
d_gene: NA
abundance: many
CDR3nt: TGTGCCAGCAGTTTAGCTCGGGGAGTTGGTGATCAGCCCCAGCATTTT
CDR3aa: CASSLARGVGDQPQHF

v_gene: TRBV6-1
j_gene: TRBJ2-1
d_gene: NA
abundance: NA
CDR3nt: TGTGCCAGCAGTGAACGGGAAGGCACCCCCTACAATGAGCAGTTCTTC
CDR3aa: CASSEREGTPYNEQFF

v_gene: TRBV20-1
j_gene: TRBJ2-6
d_gene: NA
abundance: many
CDR3nt: TGCAGTGCTAGAGATCCGGGGCCTGGGGCCAACGTCCTGACTTTC
CDR3aa: CSARDPGPGANVLTF

v_gene: TRBV12-3/TRBV12-4
j_gene: TRBJ1-1
d_gene: TRBD1
abundance: many
CDR3nt: TGTGCCAGCAGCCAAAACGGACAGGGCAGAACTGAAGCTTTCTTT
CDR3aa: CASSQNGQGRTEAFF

v_gene: TRBV20-1
j_gene: TRBJ1-2
d_gene: NA
abundance: NA
CDR3nt: TGCAGTGCTAGAGATGTGGGCCGTGGCTACACCTTC
CDR3aa: CSARDVGRGYTF

v_gene: TRBV12-3/TRBV12-4
j_gene: TRBJ2-7
d_gene: NA
abundance: once
CDR3nt: TGTGCCAGCAGTTTAGGCCGGGGAAGCTCCTACGAGCAGTACTTC
CDR3aa: CASSLGRGSSYEQYF

v_gene: TRBV6-1
j_gene: TRBJ2-1
d_gene: NA
abundance: many
CDR3nt: TGTGCCCTACTGGGCCCAGGACAGCAAAATTACAATGAGCAGTTCTTC
CDR3aa: CALLGPGQQNYNEQFF

v_gene: TRBV6-5
j_gene: TRBJ1-4
d_gene: TRBD1
abundance: NA
CDR3nt: TGTGCCAGCAGTTACAACAGGGGGCCTATAAAACTGTTTTTT
CDR3aa: CASSYNRGPIKLFF

v_gene: TRBV2
j_gene: TRBJ2-7
d_gene: NA
abundance: NA
CDR3nt: TGTGCCAGCAGTACAGGGACGGGGGAGCAGTACTTC
CDR3aa: CASSTGTGEQYF

v_gene: TRBV20-1
j_gene: TRBJ1-5
d_gene: NA
abundance: many
CDR3nt: TGCAGTGCCGTTCCAGGGGCCTTAACCAATCAGCCCCAGCATTTT
CDR3aa: CSAVPGALTNQPQHF

v_gene: TRBV7-9
j_gene: TRBJ1-1
d_gene: NA
abundance: NA
CDR3nt: TGTGCCAGCAGCTTAGGGCAGGCGGAAACTGAAGCTTTCTTT
CDR3aa: CASSLGQAETEAFF

v_gene: TRBV20-1
j_gene: TRBJ2-7
d_gene: NA
abundance: NA
CDR3nt: TGCAGTGCTTCGGACGTTTACGAGCAGTACTTC
CDR3aa: CSASDVYEQYF

v_gene: TRBV2
j_gene: TRBJ1-1
d_gene: NA
abundance: NA
CDR3nt: TGTGCCAGCAGTTCCTACGGGGGTCTGAGGACTGAAGCTTTCTTT
CDR3aa: CASSSYGGLRTEAFF

v_gene: TRBV2
j_gene: TRBJ2-3
d_gene: TRBD2
abundance: NA
CDR3nt: TGTGCCAGCAGTGGATTAACTAGCGGTCTCACAGATACGCAGTATTTT
CDR3aa: CASSGLTSGLTDTQYF

v_gene: TRBV5-4
j_gene: TRBJ2-5
d_gene: NA
abundance: NA
CDR3nt: TGTGCCAGCACGACACCCCAAGAGACCCAGTACTTC
CDR3aa: CASTTPQETQYF

v_gene: TRBV4-3
j_gene: TRBJ1-1
d_gene: NA
abundance: NA
CDR3nt: TGCGCCAGCAGCGATAGGGTTGGCACTGAAGCTTTCTTT
CDR3aa: CASSDRVGTEAFF

v_gene: TRBV12-3/TRBV12-4
j_gene: TRBJ1-6
d_gene: NA
abundance: few
CDR3nt: TGTGCCAGCAGTTCGGGCCGGAGCTCCTATAATTCACCCCTCCACTTT
CDR3aa: CASSSGRSSYNSPLHF

v_gene: TRBV28
j_gene: TRBJ1-2
d_gene: NA
abundance: many
CDR3nt: TGTGCCAGCAGATTAAGGGTGGGAGGGGAAGACTACACCTTC
CDR3aa: CASRLRVGGEDYTF

v_gene: TRBV27
j_gene: TRBJ2-7
d_gene: NA
abundance: many
CDR3nt: TGTGCCAGCAGTATATGGGTGGGACCTAATTACGAGCAGTACTTC
CDR3aa: CASSIWVGPNYEQYF

v_gene: TRBV6-1
j_gene: TRBJ1-1
d_gene: TRBD1
abundance: few
CDR3nt: TGTGCCAGCAAGGAACAGGGGGCCAGGAACACTGAAGCTTTCTTT
CDR3aa: CASKEQGARNTEAFF

v_gene: TRBV5-1
j_gene: TRBJ2-3
d_gene: NA
abundance: few
CDR3nt: TGCGCCAGCTCCCAGGCTGGGCCCCCGATCGCAGATACGCAGTATTTT
CDR3aa: CASSQAGPPIADTQYF

v_gene: TRBV2
j_gene: TRBJ2-7
d_gene: NA
abundance: NA
CDR3nt: TGTGCCAGCAGAGGGGACTCCTACGAGCAGTACTTC
CDR3aa: CASRGDSYEQYF

v_gene: TRBV28
j_gene: TRBJ1-1
d_gene: NA
abundance: many
CDR3nt: TGTGCCAGCAGTTTACCGGGCAGTGAGAACACTGAAGCTTTCTTT
CDR3aa: CASSLPGSENTEAFF

v_gene: TRBV7-8
j_gene: TRBJ1-2
d_gene: TRBD1
abundance: many
CDR3nt: TGTGCCAGCAGCTTAGTGCCGGGACAGGGTATCTATGGCTACACCTTC
CDR3aa: CASSLVPGQGIYGYTF

v_gene: TRBV6-4
j_gene: TRBJ2-3
d_gene: TRBD1
abundance: many
CDR3nt: TGTGCCAGCAGCCCAGAGACAGGGGGCACAGATACGCAGTATTTT
CDR3aa: CASSPETGGTDTQYF

v_gene: TRBV18
j_gene: TRBJ2-3
d_gene: NA
abundance: few
CDR3nt: TGTGCCAGCTCACCACCGGCGGTGATCACAGATACGCAGTATTTT
CDR3aa: CASSPPAVITDTQYF

v_gene: TRBV6-5
j_gene: TRBJ2-6
d_gene: TRBD2
abundance: NA
CDR3nt: TGTGCCAGCCGATCGGGGGGGCTCTCTGGGGCCAACGTCCTGACTTTC
CDR3aa: CASRSGGLSGANVLTF

v_gene: TRBV13
j_gene: TRBJ2-1
d_gene: TRBD1
abundance: few
CDR3nt: TGTGCCAGCAGCTTGGGGACAGGGCGCCATGAGCAGTTCTTC
CDR3aa: CASSLGTGRHEQFF

v_gene: TRBV4-1
j_gene: TRBJ1-6
d_gene: NA
abundance: few
CDR3nt: TGCGCCAGCAGCCAATTAGGGGTCCCTAATTCACCCCTCCACTTT
CDR3aa: CASSQLGVPNSPLHF